This T cell receptor beta chain was captured by sequencing in a study of T cell changes during pregnancy in multiple sclerosis. The data were produced by immunoSEQ multiplex PCR, yet TCRdb's version contains in-frame clones alone and is incomplete. The sample consists of about 60,000 clones, over 80% of them appearing once. This TCR derives from a female donor with multiple sclerosis, enrolled in a pregnancy study. This material consisted of peripheral blood, taken in the first trimester of pregnancy.

CDR3 bases: TGTGCCAGCAGCCAAGATCCAGTTGCCCCCGGGGAGCTGTTTTTT. Residues: CASSQDPVAPGELFF. The genes are TRBV14 and TRBJ2-2; D not certain. Germline values: CDR1 SGHDN, CDR2 FVKESK. Trimming took 0 bases from V and 6 from J, leaving 11 bases between them. This CDR3 has 15 amino acids.